This TCR beta chain was profiled in a study of a mutant IDH1 vaccine in newly diagnosed glioma. The study's findings and limits: Around 93% of patients showed vaccine-induced immune responses across multiple MHC alleles.

The sample's time point: week 47, end of study. Each dose delivered 300 ug of mutant IDH1 20-mer peptide subcutaneously with imiquimod. Patients were given eight vaccinations, scheduled in weeks 1, 3, 5, 7, 11, 15, 19 and 23. Trimming took off 10 bases at V and 6 bases at J, with 14 bases between the two ends. This CDR3 has 12 residues. Germline CDR1 and CDR2: MNHNS and SASEGT. The method was immunoSEQ multiplex PCR; TCRdb's version includes in-frame clones alone and lacks a portion of them. The table includes some 31,000 clones, roughly 84% detected once. Notes on this clone: The antigen remains unidentified.

This specimen was PBMCs, taken from a glioma patient whose treatment included an IDH1 peptide vaccine. The chain couples TRBV6-1 to TRBJ2-3; D gene uncertain. The receptor was isolated from a man younger than 45 with glioma. CDR3 sequence: CANRPGGDTQYF. Written as DNA, the CDR3 is TGTGCCAACAGACCCGGTGGCGATACGCAGTATTTT.